This T cell receptor beta chain comes out of a study of T cell responses to AZD1222 COVID-19 vaccine. Study conclusions and caveats: CD4 TCRs linked to vaccination spanned spike, dominating at 160-218 and 743-854. Sampling that yielded the repertoires occurred only after the peak T cell response. Spike-specific TCR breadth rose after two AZD1222 doses, and depth rose as well. As reported, nearly half of all spike-specific TCRs target variant regions that are unmutated.

TCRdb's copy holds only in-frame clones and misses some; the assay was immunoSEQ multiplex PCR. The sample has 150,000 to 200,000 clones, 90% to 95% seen once. Germline CDR1 and CDR2: SEHNR and FQNEAQ (reference sequence). The CDR3 loop spans 15 amino acids. Trimming stripped 1 base from V and 0 bases from J, with 7 bases between. Notes on this clone: Its cognate antigen is unknown.

This sequence originates from an adult who received the AZD1222 COVID-19 vaccine. Sample: peripheral blood, taken 28 days after the second AZD1222 dose. This chain links TRBV7-9 with TRBJ2-1; D uncertain. The CDR3 coding sequence is TGTGCCAGCAGCTTAGGGGTTAGCTCCTACAATGAGCAGTTCTTC. Amino acids: CASSLGVSSYNEQFF.